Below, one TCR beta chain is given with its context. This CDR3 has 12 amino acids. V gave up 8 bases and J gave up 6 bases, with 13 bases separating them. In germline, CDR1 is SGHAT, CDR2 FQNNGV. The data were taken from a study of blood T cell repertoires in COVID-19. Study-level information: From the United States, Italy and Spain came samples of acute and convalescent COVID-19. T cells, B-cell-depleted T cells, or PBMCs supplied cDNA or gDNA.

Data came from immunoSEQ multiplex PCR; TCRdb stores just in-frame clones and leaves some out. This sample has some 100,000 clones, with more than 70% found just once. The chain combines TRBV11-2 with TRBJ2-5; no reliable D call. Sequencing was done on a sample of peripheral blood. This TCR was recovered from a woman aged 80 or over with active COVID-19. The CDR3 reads CASSQAKKTQYF. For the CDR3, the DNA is TGTGCCAGCTCGCAGGCCAAAAAGACCCAGTACTTC. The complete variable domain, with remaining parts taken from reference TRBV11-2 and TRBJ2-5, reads EAGVAQSPRYKIIEKRQSVAFWCNPISGHATLYWYQQILGQGPKLLIQFQNNGVVDDSQLPKDRFSAERLKGVDSTLKIQPAKLEDSAVYLCASSQAKKTQYFGPGTRLLVL.